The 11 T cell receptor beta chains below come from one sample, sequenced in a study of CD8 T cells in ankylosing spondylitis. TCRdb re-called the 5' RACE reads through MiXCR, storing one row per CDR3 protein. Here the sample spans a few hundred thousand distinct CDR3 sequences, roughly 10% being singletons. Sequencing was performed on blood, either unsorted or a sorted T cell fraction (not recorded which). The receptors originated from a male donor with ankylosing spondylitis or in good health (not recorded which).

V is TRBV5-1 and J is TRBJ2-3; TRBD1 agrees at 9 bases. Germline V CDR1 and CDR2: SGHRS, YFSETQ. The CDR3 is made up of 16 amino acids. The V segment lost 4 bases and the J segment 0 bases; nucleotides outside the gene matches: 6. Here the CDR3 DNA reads TGCGCCAGCAGCCGGCTGGACAGGGGTAGCACAGATACGCAGTATTTT. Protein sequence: CASSRLDRGSTDTQYF.

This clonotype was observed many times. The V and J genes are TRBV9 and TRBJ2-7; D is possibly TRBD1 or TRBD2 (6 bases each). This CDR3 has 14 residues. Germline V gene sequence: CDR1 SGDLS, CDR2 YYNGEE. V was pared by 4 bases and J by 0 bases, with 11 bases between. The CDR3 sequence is CASSPEGGSYEQYF. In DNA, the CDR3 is TGTGCCAGCAGCCCAGAGGGGGGCTCCTACGAGCAGTACTTC.

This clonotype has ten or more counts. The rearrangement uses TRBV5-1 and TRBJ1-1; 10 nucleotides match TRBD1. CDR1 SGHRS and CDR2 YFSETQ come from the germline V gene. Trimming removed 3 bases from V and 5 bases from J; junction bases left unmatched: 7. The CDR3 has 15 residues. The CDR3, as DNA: TGCGCCAGCAGCTGGGAGACAGGGGGCTTGACTGAAGCTTTCTTT. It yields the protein CASSWETGGLTEAFF.

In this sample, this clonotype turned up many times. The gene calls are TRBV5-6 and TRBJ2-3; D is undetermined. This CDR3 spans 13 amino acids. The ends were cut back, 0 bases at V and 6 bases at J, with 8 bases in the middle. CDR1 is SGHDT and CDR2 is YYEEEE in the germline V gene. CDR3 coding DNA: TGTGCCAGCAGCTTGGAGCGTCGGGATACGCAGTATTTT. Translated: CASSLERRDTQYF.

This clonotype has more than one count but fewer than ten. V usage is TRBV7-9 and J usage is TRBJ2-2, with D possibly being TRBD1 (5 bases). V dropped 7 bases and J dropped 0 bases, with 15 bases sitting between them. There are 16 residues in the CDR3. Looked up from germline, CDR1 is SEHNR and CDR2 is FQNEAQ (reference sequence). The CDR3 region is CASIPLDSSNTGELFF. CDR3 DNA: TGTGCCAGCATCCCTCTCGACAGCTCGAACACCGGGGAGCTGTTTTTT.

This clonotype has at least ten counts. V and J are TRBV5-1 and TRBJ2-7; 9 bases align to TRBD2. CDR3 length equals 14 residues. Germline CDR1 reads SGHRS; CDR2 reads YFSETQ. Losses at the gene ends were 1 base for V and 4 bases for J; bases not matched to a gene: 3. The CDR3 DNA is TGCGCCAGCAGCTTGACAGCGGGGGGTTACGAGCAGTACTTC. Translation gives CASSLTAGGYEQYF. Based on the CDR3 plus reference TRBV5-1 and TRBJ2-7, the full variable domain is KAGVTQTPRYLIKTRGQQVTLSCSPISGHRSVSWYQQTPGQGLQFLFEYFSETQRNKGNFPGRFSGRQFSNSRSEMNVSTLELGDSALYLCASSLTAGGYEQYFGPGTRLTVT.

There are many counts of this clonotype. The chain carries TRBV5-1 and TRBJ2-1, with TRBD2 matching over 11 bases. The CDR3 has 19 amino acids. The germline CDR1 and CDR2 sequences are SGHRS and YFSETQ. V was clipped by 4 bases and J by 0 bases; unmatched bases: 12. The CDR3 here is CASSLRTTSGVSSYNEQFF. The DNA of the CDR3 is TGCGCCAGCAGCCTCCGCACGACTAGCGGGGTGAGCTCCTACAATGAGCAGTTCTTC.

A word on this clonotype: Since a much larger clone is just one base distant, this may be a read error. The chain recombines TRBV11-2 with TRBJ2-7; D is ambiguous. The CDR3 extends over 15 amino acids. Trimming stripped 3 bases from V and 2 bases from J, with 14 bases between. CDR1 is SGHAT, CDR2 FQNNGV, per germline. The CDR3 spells CASSFHRHPAYEQYF. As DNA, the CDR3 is TGTGCCAGCAGCTTTCACAGACACCCTGCCTACGAGCAGTACTTC.

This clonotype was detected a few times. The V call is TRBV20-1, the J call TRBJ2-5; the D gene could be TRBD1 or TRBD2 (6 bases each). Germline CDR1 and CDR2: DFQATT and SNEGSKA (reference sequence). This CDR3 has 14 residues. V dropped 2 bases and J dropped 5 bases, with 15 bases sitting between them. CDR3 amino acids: CSARSGGRRETQYF. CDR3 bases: TGCAGTGCTAGAAGTGGGGGGCGCCGGGAGACCCAGTACTTC.

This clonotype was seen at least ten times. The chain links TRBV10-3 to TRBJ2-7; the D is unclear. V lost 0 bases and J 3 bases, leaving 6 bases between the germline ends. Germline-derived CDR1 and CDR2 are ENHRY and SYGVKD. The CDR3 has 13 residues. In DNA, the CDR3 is TGTGCCATCAGTGAGTCGGTTCACTACGAGCAGTACTTC. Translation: CAISESVHYEQYF.

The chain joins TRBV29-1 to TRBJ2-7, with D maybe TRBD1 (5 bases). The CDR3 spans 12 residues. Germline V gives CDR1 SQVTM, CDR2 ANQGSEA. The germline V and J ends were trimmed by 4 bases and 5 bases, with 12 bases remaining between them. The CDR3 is CSVAPQGDEQYF. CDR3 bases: TGCAGCGTTGCCCCCCAGGGCGACGAGCAGTACTTC.